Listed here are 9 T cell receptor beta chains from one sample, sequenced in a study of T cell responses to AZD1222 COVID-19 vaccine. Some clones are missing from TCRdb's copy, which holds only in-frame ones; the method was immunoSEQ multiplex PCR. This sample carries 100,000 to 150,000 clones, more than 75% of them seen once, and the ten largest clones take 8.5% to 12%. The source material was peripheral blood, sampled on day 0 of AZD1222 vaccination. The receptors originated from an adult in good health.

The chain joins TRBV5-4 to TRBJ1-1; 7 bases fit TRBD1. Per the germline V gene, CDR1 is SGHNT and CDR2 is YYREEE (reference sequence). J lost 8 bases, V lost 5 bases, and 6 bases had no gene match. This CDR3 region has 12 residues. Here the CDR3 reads CASSTATGEAFF. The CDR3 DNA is TGTGCCAGCAGTACCGCGACAGGGGAAGCTTTCTTT.

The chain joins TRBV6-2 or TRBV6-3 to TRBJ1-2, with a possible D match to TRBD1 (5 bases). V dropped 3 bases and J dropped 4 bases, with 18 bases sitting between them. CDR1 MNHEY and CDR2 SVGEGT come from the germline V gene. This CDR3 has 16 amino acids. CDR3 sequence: CASSYGGRQPFYGYTF. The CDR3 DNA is TGTGCCAGCAGTTATGGCGGAAGACAGCCCTTCTATGGCTACACCTTC.

The CDR3: CASSVGTRETQYF. CDR3 nucleotides: TGTGCCAGCAGCGTAGGGACCAGAGAGACCCAGTACTTC. J is TRBJ2-5 and V is TRBV9; no definite D call. CDR3 length: 13 amino acids. V was clipped by 0 bases and J by 4 bases, with 7 bases between them. The germline CDR1 and CDR2 sequences are SGDLS and YYNGEE.

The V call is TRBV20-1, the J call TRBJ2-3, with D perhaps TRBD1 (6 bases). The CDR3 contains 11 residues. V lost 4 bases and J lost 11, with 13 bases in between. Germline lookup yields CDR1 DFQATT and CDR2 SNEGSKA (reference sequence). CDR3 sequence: CSANRELVQYF. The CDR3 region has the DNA TGCAGTGCTAACAGGGAATTGGTGCAGTATTTT.

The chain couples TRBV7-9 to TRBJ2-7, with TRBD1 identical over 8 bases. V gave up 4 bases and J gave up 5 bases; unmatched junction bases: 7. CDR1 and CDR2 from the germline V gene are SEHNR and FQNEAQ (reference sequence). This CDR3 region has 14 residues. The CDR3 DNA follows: TGTGCCAGCAGCTCGGGACAGGTTGGGGACGAGCAGTACTTC. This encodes CASSSGQVGDEQYF.

The CDR3 protein is CASSPRDRNYGYTF. The CDR3 DNA reads as TGTGCCAGCAGCCCCCGGGACAGGAACTATGGCTACACCTTC. This rearrangement joins TRBV3-1 (or the pseudogene TRBV3-2) to TRBJ1-2; 8 bases agree with TRBD1. Trimming removed 4 bases from V and 2 bases from J; junction bases left unmatched: 3. The CDR3 has 14 residues. Per germline, CDR1 LGHDT and CDR2 YNNKEL (reference sequence).

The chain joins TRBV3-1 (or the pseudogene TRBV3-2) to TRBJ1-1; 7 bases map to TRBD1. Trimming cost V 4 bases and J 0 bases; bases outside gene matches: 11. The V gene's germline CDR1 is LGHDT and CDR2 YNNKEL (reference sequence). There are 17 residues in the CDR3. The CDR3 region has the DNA TGTGCCAGCAGCCCTCCACGGGGACAGCCTTTGAACACTGAAGCTTTCTTT. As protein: CASSPPRGQPLNTEAFF.

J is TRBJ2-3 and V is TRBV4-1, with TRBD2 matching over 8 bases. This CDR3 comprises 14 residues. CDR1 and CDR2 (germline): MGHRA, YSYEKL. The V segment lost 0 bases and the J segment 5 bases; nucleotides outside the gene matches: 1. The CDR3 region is CASSQELAEDTQYF. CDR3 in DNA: TGCGCCAGCAGCCAAGAACTAGCGGAAGATACGCAGTATTTT.

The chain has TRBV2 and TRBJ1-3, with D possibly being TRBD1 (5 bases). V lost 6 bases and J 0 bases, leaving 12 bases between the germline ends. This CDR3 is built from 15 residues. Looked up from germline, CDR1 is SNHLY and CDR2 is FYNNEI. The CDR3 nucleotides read TGTGCCAGCAGGGACCGACAGTTCTCTGGAAACACCATATATTTT. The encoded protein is CASRDRQFSGNTIYF.